A single sample gave rise to the 28 T cell receptor beta chains below, sequenced in a study of OX40 agonist ivuxolimab in advanced cancers. TCRdb keeps only in-frame clones here, not all; method: immunoSEQ multiplex PCR. Of around 26,000 clones in the sample, around 81% were seen once. Sequencing was performed on CD4+ or CD8+ T cells sorted from blood, taken in a trial of the OX40 agonist ivuxolimab. The receptors stem from an adult with an advanced solid tumor such as melanoma, head and neck, liver or kidney cancer.

V usage is TRBV6-5 and J usage is TRBJ1-1; 12 bases agree with TRBD1. CDR1 MNHEY and CDR2 SVGAGI come from the germline V gene. V lost 2 bases to trimming and J lost 3 bases; unmatched junction nucleotides: 4. The CDR3 runs to 16 residues. As DNA, the CDR3 is TGTGCCAGCAGTTACGGGACAGGGGGCGAGTACACTGAAGCTTTCTTT. Translation gives CASSYGTGGEYTEAFF.

The CDR3 is CASSLRHLTYEQYF. The CDR3 DNA reads TGTGCCAGTAGTTTAAGACACTTAACCTACGAGCAGTACTTC. The V call is TRBV19, the J call TRBJ2-7; no definite D call. The CDR3 contains 14 residues. Trimming cost V 5 bases and J 2 bases, with 13 bases left between them. Germline V CDR1 and CDR2: LNHDA, SQIVND (reference sequence). Full variable domain (missing parts from reference TRBV19 and TRBJ2-7): DGGITQSPKYLFRKEGQNVTLSCEQNLNHDAMYWYRQDPGQGLRLIYYSQIVNDFQKGDIAEGYSVSREKKESFPLTVTSAQKNPTAFYLCASSLRHLTYEQYFGPGTRLTVT.

The chain joins TRBV30 to TRBJ2-2; 9 positions agree with TRBD1. V shed 0 bases, J shed 7 bases, and the junction held 3 bases outside the gene matches. CDR1 is GTSNPN and CDR2 is SVGIG in the germline V gene (reference sequence). This CDR3 is built from 14 residues. CDR3 bases: TGTGCCTGGAGTGTAAACAGGGGGCTCGGGGAGCTGTTTTTT. Amino acid sequence: CAWSVNRGLGELFF. Based on the CDR3 plus reference TRBV30 and TRBJ2-2, the full variable domain is SQTIHQWPATLVQPVGSPLSLECTVEGTSNPNLYWYRQAAGRGLQLLFYSVGIGQISSEVPQNLSASRPQDRQFILSSKKLLLSDSGFYLCAWSVNRGLGELFFGEGSRLTVL.

The chain carries TRBV7-9 and TRBJ2-5, with 9 nucleotides matching TRBD2. The CDR3 loop spans 17 amino acids. CDR1 and CDR2 from the germline V gene are SEHNR and FQNEAQ (reference sequence). Trimming at V came to 4 bases and at J to 0 bases, leaving 9 bases not matched to a gene. The CDR3 loop reads CASSSTRLAAYQETQYF. The CDR3, as DNA: TGTGCCAGCAGCTCCACCCGACTAGCGGCCTACCAAGAGACCCAGTACTTC.

The V and J genes are TRBV6-5 and TRBJ1-1; maybe TRBD1 (6 bases). V was pared by 3 bases and J by 4 bases, with 12 bases between. The CDR3 spans 14 residues. Germline CDR1 reads MNHEY; CDR2 reads SVGAGI. The DNA for the CDR3 is TGTGCCAGCAGTTATCAACAGGGTTTCACTGAAGCTTTCTTT. Translation: CASSYQQGFTEAFF.

The genes are TRBV11-2 and TRBJ1-4, with 8 bases identical to TRBD1. This CDR3 contains 14 residues. The V segment lost 4 bases and the J segment 10 bases; nucleotides outside the gene matches: 8. Germline V gene lookup returns CDR1 SGHAT and CDR2 FQNNGV. The CDR3 reads CASSSVGDRGKLFF. The CDR3 DNA reads as TGTGCCAGCAGCTCCGTTGGTGACAGGGGAAAACTGTTTTTT.

The genes are TRBV19 and TRBJ1-1; TRBD1 matches 7 bases. With 3 bases clipped from V and 3 bases from J, the junction kept 4 bases outside the gene matches. The CDR3 is made up of 14 amino acids. Looked up from germline, CDR1 is LNHDA and CDR2 is SQIVND (reference sequence). The chain's CDR3 is CASSIPQGYTEAFF. For the CDR3, the DNA is TGTGCCAGTAGTATTCCACAGGGGTACACTGAAGCTTTCTTT.

Points on this clone: At one end, the junction sequence differs from germline, possibly due to a read error. The V call is TRBV4-2, the J call TRBJ2-1, with unresolved D. Germline-derived CDR1 and CDR2 are LGHNA and YNFKEQ. The CDR3 is made up of 15 amino acids. CDR3 loop: CASSEDWSQNNEQFF. DNA of the CDR3: TGTGCCAGCAGCGAAGACTGGAGCCAAAACAATGAGCAGTTCTTC.

The CDR3 DNA is TGTGCCAGCACGTACCAGGGCCCTCGGCAGTACTTC. Translated: CASTYQGPRQYF. This chain joins TRBV5-5 and TRBJ2-7; the D gene is possibly TRBD1 (5 bases). The CDR3 is made up of 12 amino acids. V was pared by 6 bases and J by 9 bases, with 16 bases between. Germline V CDR1 and CDR2: SGHKS, YYEKEE (reference sequence).

A remark on this clone: The germline gene is not matched at one end of the junction; a read error may be the cause. The chain uses TRBV13 and TRBJ1-1; possibly TRBD1 for D (5 bases). Germline CDR1 PRHDT, CDR2 FYEKMQ (reference sequence). The CDR3 extends over 16 amino acids. The CDR3 sequence is CAGSLEAWTTDPEAFF. CDR3 sequence (DNA): TGTGCCGGCAGCTTAGAGGCGTGGACAACGGATCCTGAAGCTTTCTTT.

Only a few counts were recorded for this clone. This chain uses TRBV2 with TRBJ2-2; no clear D. The CDR3 consists of 13 residues. Looked up from germline, CDR1 is SNHLY and CDR2 is FYNNEI. V gave up 5 bases and J gave up 1 base, with 5 bases separating them. CDR3 coding DNA: TGTGCCAGCAGTATTGGGAACACCGGGGAGCTGTTTTTT. Protein sequence: CASSIGNTGELFF.

The chain recombines TRBV25-1 with TRBJ2-7; 10 bases are shared with TRBD1. Germline CDR1 is MGHDK and CDR2 is SYGVNS. The CDR3 consists of 15 residues. The J segment lost 4 bases and the V segment lost 5 bases, leaving 8 bases of the junction unmatched. CDR3: CASSPGTGELYEQYF. For the CDR3, the DNA is TGTGCCAGCAGTCCCGGGACAGGGGAACTTTACGAGCAGTACTTC.

J is TRBJ1-5 and V is TRBV28; D unclear. The CDR3 totals 13 residues. Per the germline V gene, CDR1 is MDHEN and CDR2 is SYDVKM. The V end was cut by 3 bases, the J end by 3 bases, with 6 bases between. The CDR3 spells CASSFGLNQPQHF. The CDR3 nucleotides are TGTGCCAGCAGTTTTGGACTCAATCAGCCCCAGCATTTT.

The chain recombines TRBV30 with TRBJ2-1; tentatively, D is TRBD1 (5 bases). Germline CDR1 and CDR2: GTSNPN and SVGIG (reference sequence). The CDR3 spans 11 residues. The germline V and J ends were trimmed by 7 bases and 4 bases, with 8 bases remaining between them. The CDR3 loop is CALTDYNEQFF. The CDR3 DNA sequence: TGTGCCTTGACAGATTACAATGAGCAGTTCTTC.

The CDR3 bases are TGTGCCAGCAGCACAGCAGGGGGCAGCCAGCCCCAGCATTTT. Translating it yields CASSTAGGSQPQHF. This chain joins TRBV9 and TRBJ1-5; 8 bases are shared with TRBD1. The germline CDR1 and CDR2 sequences are SGDLS and YYNGEE. The CDR3 has 14 amino acids. With 4 bases clipped from V and 7 bases from J, the junction kept 7 bases outside the gene matches.

The J gene is TRBJ2-5, the V gene TRBV6-1; D gene ambiguous. The germline CDR1 and CDR2 sequences are MNHNS and SASEGT. Trimming removed 5 bases at V and 1 base at J, with 11 bases between. CDR3 length: 14 amino acids. The CDR3 sequence: CASSLIGPQETQYF. The CDR3, as DNA: TGTGCCAGCAGTTTAATCGGACCCCAAGAGACCCAGTACTTC.

The rearrangement links TRBV5-6 to TRBJ2-5; 8 positions match TRBD1. CDR3 length equals 15 residues. V was clipped by 2 bases and J by 7 bases; unmatched bases: 10. The germline V gene encodes CDR1 SGHDT and CDR2 YYEEEE. The CDR3 loop reads CASSFVRGPMGTQYF. The CDR3, as DNA: TGTGCCAGCAGCTTTGTCAGGGGGCCCATGGGGACCCAGTACTTC.

This clone was observed a handful of times. The gene calls are TRBV10-3 and TRBJ2-7; 7 bases map to TRBD1. The trim removed 10 bases at V and 0 bases at J, leaving 6 bases unmatched. Germline-derived CDR1 and CDR2 are ENHRY and SYGVKD. CDR3 length equals 13 residues. Written as DNA, the CDR3 is TGTGCCACACGCCGGGACAGCTCCTACGAGCAGTACTTC. Translation gives CATRRDSSYEQYF.

This clone showed up just a few times. The V call is TRBV4-1, the J call TRBJ2-7; TRBD1 agrees at 9 bases. The CDR3 consists of 16 residues. Germline V gene lookup returns CDR1 MGHRA and CDR2 YSYEKL. V shed 5 bases, J shed 1 base, and the junction held 9 bases outside the gene matches. CDR3 amino acids: CASSTRSGTGSYEQYF. For the CDR3, the DNA is TGCGCCAGCAGCACTCGCAGCGGGACAGGGTCCTACGAGCAGTACTTC.

This clone was seen once. Here the CDR3 DNA reads TGTGCCAGCAGTTTTTTTGTTAGGCGATTCACCGGGGAGCTGTTTTTT. It translates to CASSFFVRRFTGELFF. The chain links TRBV27 to TRBJ2-2; no clear D. Trimming cost V 3 bases and J 4 bases, with 15 bases left between them. Germline V lookup: CDR1 MNHEY, CDR2 SMNVEV (reference sequence). The CDR3 has 16 amino acids.

The genes are TRBV9 and TRBJ2-3, with D perhaps TRBD1 or TRBD2 (5 bases each). Trimming took off 0 bases at V and 4 bases at J, with 15 bases between the two ends. The CDR3 has 16 amino acids. Germline V gene data show CDR1 as SGDLS and CDR2 as YYNGEE. This CDR3 is CASSVGSGWDADTQYF. For the CDR3, the DNA is TGTGCCAGCAGCGTAGGATCCGGATGGGACGCAGATACGCAGTATTTT.

The chain employs TRBV6-1 and TRBJ2-5; 9 positions agree with TRBD1. The CDR3 is 15 residues long. Looked up from germline, CDR1 is MNHNS and CDR2 is SASEGT. V dropped 2 bases and J dropped 2; count of bases not matched to a gene: 3. The CDR3 DNA reads as TGTGCCAGCAGTGAATTGGGACAGGGACAAGAGACCCAGTACTTC. Translating it yields CASSELGQGQETQYF.

The V and J genes are TRBV28 and TRBJ2-7, with D perhaps matching TRBD2 (5 bases). V shed 2 bases and J shed 5 bases, with 13 bases lying between them. The CDR3 sequence is 14 residues long. In germline, CDR1 is MDHEN, CDR2 SYDVKM. The CDR3 coding sequence is TGTGCCAGCAGTTTAGTGGGAGAGAAGGACGAGCAGTACTTC. Translated, it gives CASSLVGEKDEQYF.

This clone was seen a few times. The chain joins TRBV10-1 to TRBJ2-7, with D possibly matching TRBD2 (6 bases). The CDR3 sequence is 15 residues long. Germline lookup yields CDR1 WNHNN and CDR2 SYGVQD (reference sequence). Trimming cost V 1 base and J 2 bases, with 12 bases left between them. CDR3 in DNA: TGCGCCAGCAGTGAGTTGAGGGAGGAGACCTACGAGCAGTACTTC. Protein product: CASSELREETYEQYF.

This clone was seen only a few times. V usage is TRBV2 and J usage is TRBJ1-1; the D is unclear. V lost 3 bases, J lost 11 bases, and 7 bases lay in between. Germline V gives CDR1 SNHLY, CDR2 FYNNEI. This CDR3 contains 10 residues. CDR3 in amino acids: CASSETGAFF. CDR3 coding DNA: TGTGCCAGCAGTGAGACTGGGGCTTTCTTT.

The chain uses TRBV7-2 and TRBJ2-3; 7 bases are shared with TRBD1. Unmatched junction bases numbered 4, after V lost 4 bases and J lost 0 bases. This CDR3 is 15 amino acids long. From germline, CDR1 is SGHTA and CDR2 FQGNSA. The CDR3 sequence: CASSSRDSSTDTQYF. Written as DNA, the CDR3 is TGTGCCAGCAGCTCCCGGGACAGTAGCACAGATACGCAGTATTTT.

The CDR3 bases are TGTGCCAGCAGTCTCCCCGGGACAGGGGACGGCTACACCTTC. Translation: CASSLPGTGDGYTF. V is TRBV2 and J is TRBJ1-2, with 10 positions matching TRBD1. The CDR3 is 14 residues long. Germline assignment: CDR1 SNHLY and CDR2 FYNNEI. V was pared by 5 bases and J by 8 bases, with 8 bases of the junction left unmatched.

CDR3 coding DNA: TGTGCCAGCAGTCCCCCCCACAGGGGACCTGCCTACGAGCAGTACTTC. It is translated as CASSPPHRGPAYEQYF. The chain is built from TRBV27 and TRBJ2-7; 7 bases agree with TRBD1. Per the germline V gene, CDR1 is MNHEY and CDR2 is SMNVEV (reference sequence). This CDR3 comprises 16 residues. With V trimmed by 5 bases and J by 2 bases, 12 bases remained unmatched.